This is a list of T cell receptor beta chains from one sample in a study of T cell clonotyping in hematopoietic cell transplantation. TCRdb's table, derived via immunoSEQ multiplex PCR, lists solely in-frame clones and lacks some. The sample records roughly 27,000 clones, roughly 84% being singletons. Sequencing was performed on peripheral blood mononuclear cells, taken before stem cell transplant. The receptors here all came from a woman aged 55 to 70 with acute myeloid leukemia. Some clones in this sample may be carry-over from other donors' samples. CDR3s leave out the opening cysteine and the closing phenylalanine or tryptophan. Each record gives: clone size, CDR3 length, V gene, CDR3 protein. Clone sizes are given selectively: once, few, many, or a class where the clone is expanded.

abundance: .; len: 20; v_gene: TRBV7-6; CDR3aa: ASSLGYPSVSGGPSGANVLT
abundance: .; len: 13; v_gene: TRBV28; CDR3aa: ASSLPGQGDTEAF
abundance: .; len: 11; v_gene: TRBV18; CDR3aa: ASSPDGNYGYT
abundance: .; len: 14; v_gene: TRBV11-1; CDR3aa: ASSLATSAEYNEQF
abundance: .; len: 12; v_gene: TRBV29-1; CDR3aa: SVAAGQGTNEQF
abundance: few; len: 13; v_gene: TRBV6-1; CDR3aa: ASSDGVGNNSPLH
abundance: .; len: 14; v_gene: TRBV11-2; CDR3aa: ASSPQTGLNTGELF
abundance: .; len: 16; v_gene: TRBV5-1; CDR3aa: ASSLRGQGARYEGEQY
abundance: .; len: 12; v_gene: TRBV7-2; CDR3aa: ASSTPILNYGYT
abundance: .; len: 10; v_gene: TRBV5-4; CDR3aa: ASSWGNTEAF
abundance: .; len: 14; v_gene: TRBV7-9; CDR3aa: ASSPGTSGARETQY
abundance: .; len: 11; v_gene: TRBV7-2; CDR3aa: ASSLGGQTEAF
abundance: .; len: 13; v_gene: TRBV9; CDR3aa: ASSDPGTRNTEAF
abundance: .; len: 13; v_gene: TRBV5-3; CDR3aa: ARSSADPYQETQY
abundance: .; len: 11; v_gene: TRBV10-3; CDR3aa: AIKERDVNEQF
abundance: .; len: 14; v_gene: TRBV25-1; CDR3aa: ASTRTRSGQRETQY
abundance: once; len: 10; v_gene: TRBV15; CDR3aa: ATSSKGTEAF
abundance: .; len: 13; v_gene: TRBV18; CDR3aa: ASSLWGADTGELF
abundance: .; len: 11; v_gene: TRBV11-3; CDR3aa: ASTPTTNYGYT
abundance: .; len: 10; v_gene: TRBV29-1; CDR3aa: SVVRPGDEQY
abundance: .; len: 16; v_gene: TRBV4-3; CDR3aa: ASSQDRRQDAPGTEAF
abundance: .; len: 12; v_gene: TRBV6-6; CDR3aa: ASREGGLNTEAF
abundance: few; len: 13; v_gene: TRBV10-3; CDR3aa: AISEGQGARSPLH
abundance: .; len: 14; v_gene: TRBV12-5; CDR3aa: ASAPGQGFMNTEAF
abundance: .; len: 13; v_gene: TRBV7-3; CDR3aa: ASSLSPGSRAEAF
abundance: .; len: 10; v_gene: TRBV6-6; CDR3aa: ASSFTDNGYT
abundance: few; len: 12; v_gene: TRBV28; CDR3aa: ASSPLPSNYGYN
abundance: .; len: 15; v_gene: TRBV5-1; CDR3aa: ASSLEGLTGSNYGYT
abundance: .; len: 10; v_gene: TRBV10-3; CDR3aa: AISPTDTEAF
abundance: once; len: 11; v_gene: TRBV5-6; CDR3aa: ASSSVGGYGYT
abundance: once; len: 14; v_gene: TRBV5-6; CDR3aa: ASSSRTGIGNQPQH
abundance: .; len: 13; v_gene: TRBV10-3; CDR3aa: AISDDDSLQETQY
abundance: .; len: 11; v_gene: TRBV6-6; CDR3aa: ASTSSSLNEQF
abundance: .; len: 13; v_gene: TRBV13; CDR3aa: ASSTGPLGTGELF
abundance: .; len: 12; v_gene: TRBV7-2; CDR3aa: ASSLAGSDYEQY
abundance: .; len: 12; v_gene: TRBV4-1; CDR3aa: ASSQGQGWDEQY
abundance: .; len: 11; v_gene: TRBV9; CDR3aa: ASTPGPNTEAF
abundance: .; len: 12; v_gene: TRBV19; CDR3aa: ASSRNSVVIDYT
abundance: .; len: 13; v_gene: TRBV1; CDR3aa: TSSQDWGDNSPLH
abundance: .; len: 12; v_gene: TRBV7-2; CDR3aa: ASRVGGSHYGYT
abundance: .; len: 9; v_gene: TRBV27; CDR3aa: ASTEDNEQF
abundance: .; len: 11; v_gene: TRBV10-3; CDR3aa: ATHRDSNYGYT
abundance: .; len: 15; v_gene: TRBV15; CDR3aa: ATSRAVRSRLADTQY
abundance: medium-sized; len: 13; v_gene: TRBV27; CDR3aa: ASSFNFHGNSPLH
abundance: once; len: 13; v_gene: TRBV18; CDR3aa: ASSFYTGPGQPQH
abundance: few; len: 11; v_gene: TRBV10-3; CDR3aa: AIRDRAYEKLF
abundance: .; len: 14; v_gene: TRBV11-2; CDR3aa: ASSLERLGPNNEQF